This entry describes one T cell receptor (beta chain). A single base separates this from a much larger clone, so it may be a read error. Each CDR3 protein is one row after TCRdb ran MiXCR on the reads. The table has under 300,000 distinct CDR3 sequences, roughly 26% seen once. The length of the CDR3 is 12 residues. This record belongs to a study of kidney transplant recipient with SARS-CoV-2 infection. The V call is TRBV3-2, the J call TRBJ2-2. TRBV3-2 is a known pseudogene. This sequence originates from a male patient in his 30s who had COVID-19 and was a kidney transplant recipient. Some of the T cells may derive from the graft donor. Sequencing used a blood sample, obtained at baseline and around day 120 from a kidney transplant recipient. CDR3 nucleotides: TGTGCCAGCAGCCAGGGTGACAGGGGGCTGTTTTTT. Translating it yields CASSQGDRGLFF.